The 4 T cell receptor beta chains presented below share a single source sample, sequenced in a study of blood T cells in healthy people across ages (dated by TCRdb to the mid-2010s). Libraries were made using 5' RACE. Sequencing used an Illumina HiSeq 2500. A second PCR of about 6 to 11 cycles was performed with a sample-barcoded 5' primer and a J-beta primer mix. TCRdb reprocessing: public reads trimmed at Q25 with fastp, clones called with MiXCR, in-frame beta chains kept. A single entry per CDR3 protein holds the most common genes and DNA from its merged rows. The sample table shows 800,000 to 950,000 distinct CDR3 sequences, and 40% to 60% are seen once. The ten largest clonotypes hold roughly 12% of the sample. Sample: blood. The source is a man aged 25-45 years in good health.

The rearrangement uses TRBV29-1 and TRBJ2-7; D is undetermined. Trimming took off 4 bases at V and 1 base at J, with 8 bases between the two ends. Germline V gene lookup returns CDR1 SQVTM and CDR2 ANQGSEA. CDR3 size: 12 residues. CDR3 nucleotides: TGCAGCGTTGCGGGTGGATCCTACGAGCAGTACTTC. This encodes CSVAGGSYEQYF.

This chain uses TRBV12-3 or TRBV12-4 with TRBJ2-7, with D unclear. The CDR3 has 14 amino acids. The V gene lost 5 bases and the J gene lost 6 bases, with 17 bases spanning the gap. In DNA form, the CDR3 reads TGTGCCAGCAGTCCATTGGCCCCACTTGGCGAGCAGTACTTC. This codes for CASSPLAPLGEQYF.

The chain links TRBV2 to TRBJ2-6; either TRBD1 or TRBD2 may fit D (5 bases each). The CDR3 runs to 16 residues. V was pared by 6 bases and J by 0 bases, with 12 bases between. Germline CDR1 is SNHLY and CDR2 is FYNNEI. CDR3 in amino acids: CASRGDGSSGANVLTF. The CDR3 DNA sequence: TGTGCCAGCAGGGGGGACGGAAGCTCTGGGGCCAACGTCCTGACTTTC. Complete variable domain (other parts from reference TRBV2 and TRBJ2-6): EPEVTQTPSHQVTQMGQEVILRCVPISNHLYFYWYRQILGQKVEFLVSFYNNEISEKSEIFDDQFSVERPDGSNFTLKIRSTKLEDSAMYFCASRGDGSSGANVLTFGAGSRLTVL.

This clonotype was found a few times. This chain uses TRBV29-1 with TRBJ2-3; a weak D match, TRBD2 (6 bases). The CDR3 runs to 13 residues. The germline V and J ends were trimmed by 4 bases and 1 base, with 9 bases remaining between them. From germline, CDR1 is SQVTM and CDR2 ANQGSEA. The CDR3 DNA is TGCAGCGTTGGCTGGGGGGGCACAGATACGCAGTATTTT. The encoded protein is CSVGWGGTDTQYF.